The clone carrying this T cell receptor beta chain turned up a few times. Its target is unknown. Sequencing used immunoSEQ multiplex PCR; TCRdb keeps in-frame clones, though not all of them. This sample carries some 110,000 clones, 78% of them seen once, and the ten largest clones take around 4.8%. This sample is part of a study of radiotherapy plus CTLA-4 blockade in lung cancer. General study results and limits: In blood, TCR clones derived from the tumor expanded after radiotherapy plus ipilimumab. Interferon-beta, together with early blood T cell clone dynamics, reportedly best predicted response.

The source of this sequence is a human donor with non-small cell lung cancer who had a partial response to radiotherapy plus ipilimumab. Sequenced here: peripheral blood, sampled from a patient treated with radiotherapy plus ipilimumab.

CDR3 amino acids: CASSIRGGTDTQYF. The CDR3, as DNA: TGTGCCAGTAGTATTCGCGGGGGCACAGATACGCAGTATTTT. The chain carries TRBV19 and TRBJ2-3, with a tentative D call TRBD2 (6 bases). This CDR3 comprises 14 residues. The V gene lost 3 bases and the J gene lost 1 base, with 8 bases spanning the gap. From germline, CDR1 is LNHDA and CDR2 SQIVND (reference sequence).